The sequence of this T cell receptor beta chain was determined in a study of shared clonotypes between healthy human individuals. Generated by immunoSEQ multiplex PCR, the TCRdb table keeps only in-frame clones and is missing some. The table has about 2,500,000 clones, around nine tenths seen once. Germline V gene lookup returns CDR1 SGDLS and CDR2 YYNGEE. V dropped 8 bases and J dropped 0 bases, with 5 bases sitting between them. CDR3 length: 11 residues. This chain uses TRBV9 with TRBJ2-5; D gene unclear. This TCR was recovered from a man aged 18-30 years in good health. The sample comprised naive CD4+ T cells sorted from blood. Subset here: CD45RA+ positively selected. CDR3 DNA: TGTGCCAGTGGCGACCAAGAGACCCAGTACTTC. This sequence encodes CASGDQETQYF.